The sequence of this T cell receptor (beta chain) was determined in a study of blood T cell repertoires in COVID-19 (dated by TCRdb to 2018 to 2020). Study-wide context: Samples covering the acute and convalescent phases of COVID-19 were provided by collaborators in the United States, Italy and Spain. The material from the prospective study consisted of cDNA or gDNA derived from T cells, B-cell-depleted T cells, or PBMCs. The dataset comprised deeply sampled blood TCRbeta repertoires from subjects exposed to, actively infected with, or recovered from COVID-19. The repertoires were made available in a free public database intended to serve as a resource for research on the immune response to SARS-CoV-2. Samples were obtained from the ongoing ImmuneRACE study (first 160 participants) and from over 1,000 subjects provided by 6 global collaborators. Sample metadata almost always included a de-identified subject ID, COVID-19 status, age in years and sex. Where available, HLA class I and class II types were obtained from metadata supplied by the sample provider rather than from assay-based typing.

Collaborating institutions collected whole blood in K2EDTA tubes following their own protocols. For TCRbeta analysis, collaborators shipped samples as frozen whole blood, isolated PBMCs, or DNA extracted from either of those sample types. Summary of the overall study and its limitations: Clinical and demographic metadata were provided uncurated, with the amount varying by source and participant.

The germline V gene yields LGHNA for CDR1 and YNFKEQ for CDR2. Taken from cysteine to phenylalanine, the CDR3 has 13 residues. Only the CDR3 DNA stays, 39 bases, in frame from base 1. Trimming at the junction amounts to 1 base on V and 8 bases on J, and the germline ends lie 11 bases apart. TCRbeta CDR3 regions were amplified from genomic DNA using the immunoSEQ Assay, a bias-controlled multiplex PCR. On the authors' methods: Within the assay, amplification of reference gene primers was used to estimate how many nucleated cells each sample contained. To quantify the absolute abundance of each unique TCRbeta CDR3 rearrangement, sequence reads were collapsed and filtered. Productive Simpson clonality was computed per sample as the square root of Simpson's diversity index over productive rearrangements. What TCRdb holds here is the immuneACCESS table cut down to in-frame rearrangements. Part of the clones is not present; checked against another copy, under half of the missing clones reflect an unresolved V gene, and the others are unexplained. The DNA was the basis for D and trimming; V, J and clone size are from that table. The sample table shows some 150,000 clones, and 80% to 85% are seen once. The top ten constitute 35% to 40% of the sample.

On this clone: Its cognate antigen has yet to be identified. No much larger clone exists at a distance of one base, and base qualities are not known.

The V and J genes are TRBV4-2 and TRBJ1-2; a tentative D call is TRBD1 (5 bases match). Sample: peripheral blood. The TCR originated in a human donor in a cohort sampled during active COVID-19. The CDR3 reads CASSQGWGTGYTF. DNA sequence: TGTGCCAGCAGCCAAGGCTGGGGCACCGGCTACACCTTC.